This TCR beta chain appears in the sequencing data of a study of blood T cell repertoires in COVID-19 (dated by TCRdb to about 2020). General notes on the study: Collaborator samples came from the United States, Italy and Spain and covered acute and convalescent phases of COVID-19. The prospective study material was composed of cDNA or gDNA derived from T cells, B-cell-depleted T cells, or PBMCs. The dataset comprised deeply sampled blood TCRbeta repertoires from subjects exposed to, actively infected with, or recovered from COVID-19. The repertoires were released in a freely available public database meant as a resource for research on the immune response to SARS-CoV-2. The samples were drawn from the first 160 participants of the ongoing ImmuneRACE study and from some 1,300 subjects provided by 6 global collaborators. Nearly every sample came with metadata listing a de-identified subject ID, COVID-19 status, age in years and sex. Where available, HLA class I and class II types were taken from metadata supplied by the sample provider and were not determined by assay-based typing.

Relative to germline, V is 3 bases shorter and J is 2 bases shorter, with 12 bases between their ends. CDR3 length: 15 amino acids, cysteine to phenylalanine. Solely the CDR3 DNA is kept, with 45 bases framed from the first base. CDR1 and CDR2, looked up from the germline V gene, are MGHRA and YSYEKL. Points the paper makes about the study in general: Clinical and demographic metadata were provided uncurated, with the amount varying by source and participant.

A second Seattle source provided samples from volunteer blood donors who had recovered from COVID-19. The collaborating institutions used their own protocols to collect whole blood in K2EDTA tubes. For TCRbeta analysis, collaborator samples were shipped as frozen whole blood, as isolated PBMCs, or as DNA extracted from either sample type. TCRbeta CDR3 regions were amplified from genomic DNA by means of the immunoSEQ Assay, a bias-controlled multiplex PCR. The authors' pipeline ran thus. The number of nucleated cells in each sample was estimated from the amplification of reference gene primers within the assay. Sequence reads were collapsed and filtered to measure the absolute abundance of every unique TCRbeta CDR3 rearrangement. For each sample, productive Simpson clonality was calculated by taking the square root of Simpson's diversity index across productive rearrangements. TCRdb limited this immuneACCESS table to in-frame rearrangements with V and J called. A share of clones is missing; checked studies link under half to unresolved V genes, and the rest is unexplained. V, J and clone size are taken as reported in that table, and D and trimming were inferred from the DNA itself. This sample gives some 290,000 clones in total; around four fifths of them show up just once. The top ten hold 3.5% to 5.5% of the sample.

This clone was seen only once. Its antigen specificity is not known. No base-level quality is on record; no much larger clone is a single base apart. The sequence was collected from a man in his sixties who had recovered from COVID-19. Specimen: peripheral blood. This receptor chain uses TRBV4-1 and TRBJ2-3, with a weak D call of TRBD1 (6 bases match). The bases read TGCGCCAGCAGCCACACAGGGTTCCCCACAGATACGCAGTATTTT. Translated, it reads CASSHTGFPTDTQYF.